The 13 T cell receptor beta chains listed next were all sequenced from one sample in a study of beta chain features in type 1 diabetes. Findings of the study overall: Shortening that was moderate but significant affected the TCRB CDR3s of Type 1 diabetes patients in all four CD4+ subsets.

Expressed TCRB transcripts were sequenced, since all the RNA that had been isolated was reverse transcribed. Profiled with immunoSEQ multiplex PCR; TCRdb holds only in-frame clones, not every one. The profile covers 300,000 to 450,000 clones, with around a tenth appearing a single time and less than 0.65% taken by the ten largest. These receptors are not linked to any known antigen. The material sequenced was central memory CD4+ T cells from blood. The receptors come from a man aged 25-45 years with type 1 diabetes.

This chain uses TRBV19 with TRBJ1-1; D is undetermined. The CDR3 sequence is 13 residues long. Trimming took off 8 bases at V and 3 bases at J, with 13 bases between the two ends. Germline CDR1 and CDR2: LNHDA and SQIVND (reference sequence). Written as DNA, the CDR3 is TGTGCCAGTGGAGGGTGGGCTTACACTGAAGCTTTCTTT. The encoded protein is CASGGWAYTEAFF.

Comment on this clone: This same CDR3 is encoded by further DNA sequences in the sample. The chain uses TRBV18 and TRBJ2-7; 10 bases agree with TRBD2. V dropped 3 bases and J dropped 2; count of bases not matched to a gene: 1. Germline values: CDR1 KGHSH, CDR2 LQKENI. The CDR3 spans 14 residues. The CDR3 protein is CASSPGTSAYEQYF. The CDR3 bases are TGTGCCAGCTCACCGGGGACTAGCGCCTACGAGCAGTACTTC.

V and J are TRBV5-5 and TRBJ1-1; unclear D gene. The germline CDR1 and CDR2 sequences are SGHKS and YYEKEE (reference sequence). The CDR3 has 15 amino acids. V lost 6 bases and J lost 4, with 19 bases in between. Here the CDR3 reads CASTPDGQARTEAFF. The CDR3 coding sequence is TGTGCCAGCACTCCGGACGGGCAGGCCCGCACTGAAGCTTTCTTT.

The rearrangement uses TRBV11-2 and TRBJ2-5; 15 bases fit TRBD2. The CDR3 spans 15 residues. Germline CDR1 reads SGHAT; CDR2 reads FQNNGV. Unmatched junction bases numbered 2, after V lost 4 bases and J lost 5 bases. This chain's CDR3 is CASSSGTSGGETQYF. CDR3 bases: TGTGCCAGCAGCTCCGGGACTAGCGGGGGGGAGACCCAGTACTTC.

V gene TRBV27 combines with J gene TRBJ1-1; unclear D gene. The germline V gene has CDR1 MNHEY and CDR2 SMNVEV (reference sequence). V dropped 4 bases and J dropped 3 bases, with 12 bases sitting between them. The CDR3 has 14 amino acids. CDR3 DNA: TGTGCCAGCAGTTATACCAGACAATACACTGAAGCTTTCTTT. Translated: CASSYTRQYTEAFF.

The V gene is TRBV18, the J gene TRBJ1-5; D remains ambiguous. V was cut by 6 bases and J by 6 bases, with 18 bases left in between. The CDR3 covers 15 residues. Germline V gene lookup returns CDR1 KGHSH and CDR2 LQKENI. The CDR3 spells CASSEGFIASQPQHF. The CDR3 nucleotides read TGTGCCAGCTCGGAAGGGTTTATAGCAAGTCAGCCCCAGCATTTT.

In its sample, this clone was seen a few times. The chain employs TRBV5-4 and TRBJ2-4, with D perhaps assigned TRBD1 or TRBD2 (5 bases each). The CDR3 is made up of 12 amino acids. The V and J ends lost 0 bases and 11 bases respectively, with 9 bases between them. Germline values: CDR1 SGHNT, CDR2 YYREEE (reference sequence). The CDR3 coding sequence is TGTGCCAGCAGCTTGGTCCCGGGACTTCAGTACTTC. The encoded protein is CASSLVPGLQYF.

This clone was detected many times. V usage is TRBV7-2 and J usage is TRBJ2-2; TRBD1 aligns across 7 bases. This CDR3 comprises 17 residues. The germline CDR1 and CDR2 sequences are SGHTA and FQGNSA. The CDR3 nucleotides read TGTGGCGAAGGGGGCGGGTTTACCACCGACGCCACCGGGGAGCTGTTTTTT. Residues: CGEGGGFTTDATGELFF.

This clone showed up just a few times. V usage is TRBV5-1 and J usage is TRBJ2-7, with TRBD1 as a possible D gene (6 bases). Germline loops: CDR1 SGHRS, CDR2 YFSETQ. This CDR3 spans 14 amino acids. V was clipped by 4 bases and J by 3 bases, with 14 bases between them. This CDR3 reads CASSGEQGYYEQYF. In DNA form, the CDR3 reads TGCGCCAGCAGCGGCGAACAGGGCTACTACGAGCAGTACTTC.

The chain employs TRBV6-6 and TRBJ2-3, with TRBD1 matching 7 bases. The germline CDR1 and CDR2 sequences are MNHNY and SVGAGI (reference sequence). J was trimmed by 5 bases and V by 5 bases; bases with no gene match: 4. This CDR3 has 13 residues. The CDR3 DNA follows: TGTGCCAGCAGTGACAGGGCGGGAGATACGCAGTATTTT. It is translated as CASSDRAGDTQYF.

In its sample, this clone was seen a few times. The chain recombines TRBV4-3 with TRBJ2-7; 10 bases map to TRBD2. The germline gives CDR1 LGHNA, CDR2 YSLEER. V was pared by 4 bases and J by 2 bases, with 5 bases of the junction left unmatched. This CDR3 has 15 amino acids. The CDR3 is CASSRGLAQTYEQYF. In DNA, the CDR3 is TGCGCCAGCAGCCGGGGACTAGCGCAGACCTACGAGCAGTACTTC.

The chain has TRBV2 and TRBJ2-5; perhaps D is TRBD1 or TRBD2 (5 bases each). Germline lookup yields CDR1 SNHLY and CDR2 FYNNEI. The CDR3 totals 14 residues. Here the CDR3 DNA reads TGTGCGGGCAGAGCTGACAGCCGCCTTGGGGGCCAGTACTTC. This translates into CAGRADSRLGGQYF.

As to this clone: The sample holds other DNA sequences that translate to the same CDR3. The J gene is TRBJ1-5, the V gene TRBV28; D remains ambiguous. CDR3 size: 12 residues. CDR1 is MDHEN, CDR2 SYDVKM, per germline. The V end was cut by 5 bases, the J end by 6 bases, with 8 bases between. The CDR3 sequence is CASSGGSQPQHF. The CDR3 region has the DNA TGTGCCAGCAGTGGAGGCAGTCAGCCCCAGCATTTT. Drawing the rest from reference TRBV28 and TRBJ1-5, the complete variable domain is DVKVTQSSRYLVKRTGEKVFLECVQDMDHENMFWYRQDPGLGLRLIYFSYDVKMKEKGDIPEGYSVSREKKERFSLILESASTNQTSMYLCASSGGSQPQHFGDGTRLSIL.